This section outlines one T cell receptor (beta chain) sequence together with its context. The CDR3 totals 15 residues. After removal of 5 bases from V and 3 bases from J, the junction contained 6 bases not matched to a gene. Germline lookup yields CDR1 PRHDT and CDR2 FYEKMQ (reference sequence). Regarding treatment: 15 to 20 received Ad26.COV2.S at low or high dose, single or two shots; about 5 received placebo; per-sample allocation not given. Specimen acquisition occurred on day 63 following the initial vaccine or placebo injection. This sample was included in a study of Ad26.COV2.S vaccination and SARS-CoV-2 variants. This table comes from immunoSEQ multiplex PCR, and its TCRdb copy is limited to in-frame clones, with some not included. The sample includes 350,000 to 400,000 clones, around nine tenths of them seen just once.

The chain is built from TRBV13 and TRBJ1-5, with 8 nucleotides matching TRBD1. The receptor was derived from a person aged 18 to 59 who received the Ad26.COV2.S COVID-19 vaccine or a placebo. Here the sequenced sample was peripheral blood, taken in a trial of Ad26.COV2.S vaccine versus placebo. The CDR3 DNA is TGTGCCAGCAGCGCAGGACAGGGCATCAATCAGCCCCAGCATTTT. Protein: CASSAGQGINQPQHF.